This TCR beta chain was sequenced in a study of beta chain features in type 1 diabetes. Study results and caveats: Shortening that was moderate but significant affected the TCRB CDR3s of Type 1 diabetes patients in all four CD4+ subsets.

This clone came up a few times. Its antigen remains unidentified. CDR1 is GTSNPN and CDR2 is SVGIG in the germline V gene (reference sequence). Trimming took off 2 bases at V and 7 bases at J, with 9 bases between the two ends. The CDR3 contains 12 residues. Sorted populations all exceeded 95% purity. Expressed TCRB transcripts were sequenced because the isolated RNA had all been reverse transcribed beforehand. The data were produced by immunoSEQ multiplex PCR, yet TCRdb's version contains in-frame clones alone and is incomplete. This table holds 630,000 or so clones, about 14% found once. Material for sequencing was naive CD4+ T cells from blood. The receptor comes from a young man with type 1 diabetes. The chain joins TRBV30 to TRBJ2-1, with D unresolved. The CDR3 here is CAWSRGPNEQFF. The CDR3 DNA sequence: TGTGCCTGGAGTCGAGGACCAAATGAGCAGTTCTTC.